This T cell receptor beta chain was sequenced in a study of blood T cell repertoires in COVID-19. Trimming shortened V by 2 bases and J by 0 bases, and 8 bases separated the two germline ends. The V gene's germline CDR1 is SGHVS and CDR2 FQNEAQ. This CDR3 is 16 amino acids long. Authors' data handling: Nucleated cell counts were estimated from reference gene primer amplification. TCRdb's copy holds only in-frame clones and misses some; the assay was immunoSEQ multiplex PCR. The V and J calls and clone size come from that table; D and trimming were worked out from the DNA. The table lists 50,000 to 55,000 clones, 80% to 90% of them singletons, with around 2.7% in the top ten.

The TCR comes from a man older than 75 with acute or convalescent COVID-19. The specimen sequenced was peripheral blood. This sequence joins TRBV7-8 and TRBJ1-6, with D maybe TRBD1 (6 bases). In DNA form, the CDR3 reads TGTGCCAGCAGCTTAAGCAGGGGCTCCTATAATTCACCCCTCCACTTT. The encoded protein is CASSLSRGSYNSPLHF.